The 6 T cell receptor beta chains below come from one sample, sequenced in a study of shared clonotypes between healthy human individuals. It was CD45RO-negative cells, positively selected for CCR7, that made up naive CD8 cells, with terminally differentiated effector memory CD45RA+ cells excluded. The repertoire was sequenced with immunoSEQ multiplex PCR; TCRdb's copy has only in-frame clones and lacks some. The table shows around 610,000 clones, with approximately 96% occurring only once. Sequenced: naive CD8+ T cells sorted from blood. Source of these receptors: a woman aged 30 to 39 in good health.

The chain joins TRBV7-9 to TRBJ1-1, with 9 bases lining up with TRBD1. The junction had 1 base not matched to a gene; V was cut back by 2 bases and J by 3 bases. The CDR3 spans 14 residues. Per the germline V gene, CDR1 is SEHNR and CDR2 is FQNEAQ (reference sequence). The CDR3 region has the DNA TGTGCCAGCAGCTTAAACAGGGGGCACACTGAAGCTTTCTTT. It translates to CASSLNRGHTEAFF.

The chain has TRBV5-4 and TRBJ2-1; TRBD2 matches at 14 bases. Germline CDR1 is SGHNT and CDR2 is YYREEE (reference sequence). The CDR3 is 13 amino acids. V trimming: 8 bases; J trimming: 6 bases; junction bases outside the gene matches: 1. The CDR3 bases are TGTGCCAGGGGGACTAGCGGGAGCAATGAGCAGTTCTTC. Translated, it gives CARGTSGSNEQFF.

The CDR3 nucleotides read TGTGCCAGCAGCGCAGACCCAGATCAATACGAGCAGTACTTC. It translates to CASSADPDQYEQYF. The chain couples TRBV9 to TRBJ2-7, with D unclear. Germline CDR1 reads SGDLS; CDR2 reads YYNGEE. V dropped 3 bases and J dropped 4 bases, with 14 bases sitting between them. The CDR3 sequence is 14 residues long. The whole variable domain, remainder taken from reference TRBV9 and TRBJ2-7, is DSGVTQTPKHLITATGQRVTLRCSPRSGDLSVYWYQQSLDQGLQFLIQYYNGEERAKGNILERFSAQQFPDLHSELNLSSLELGDSALYFCASSADPDQYEQYFGPGTRLTVT.

This chain joins TRBV21-1 and TRBJ2-7. TRBV21-1 is a known pseudogene. CDR3 length equals 15 residues. The DNA for the CDR3 is TGTGCCAGCAGCCCCCGAGGGGAAAGACAGTACGAGCAGTACTTC. Translated, it gives CASSPRGERQYEQYF.

The gene calls are TRBV7-6 and TRBJ2-1, with TRBD1 matching over 7 bases. Germline V gives CDR1 SGHVS, CDR2 FNYEAQ. The CDR3 runs to 14 residues. The V segment lost 3 bases and the J segment 6 bases; nucleotides outside the gene matches: 5. In nucleotides, the CDR3 is TGTGCCAGCAGCTTTAGACAGGGTCGCAATGAGCAGTTCTTC. Its translation is CASSFRQGRNEQFF. Based on the CDR3 plus reference TRBV7-6 and TRBJ2-1, the full variable domain is GAGVSQSPRYKVTKRGQDVALRCDPISGHVSLYWYRQALGQGPEFLTYFNYEAQQDKSGLPNDRFSAERPEGSISTLTIQRTEQRDSAMYRCASSFRQGRNEQFFGPGTRLTVL.

The chain employs TRBV4-1 and TRBJ2-7, with a tentative D call TRBD1 (6 bases). The germline V gene has CDR1 MGHRA and CDR2 YSYEKL. The CDR3 covers 15 residues. The germline V and J ends were trimmed by 0 bases and 3 bases, with 12 bases remaining between them. In DNA form, the CDR3 reads TGCGCCAGCAGCCAAGAGGGACACGTAAACTACGAGCAGTACTTC. It yields the protein CASSQEGHVNYEQYF.